Listed below are T cell receptor beta chains from one sample, sequenced in a study of T cell responses to AZD1222 COVID-19 vaccine. Clones were sequenced by immunoSEQ multiplex PCR, and TCRdb holds only the in-frame ones, with some missing. The table shows 90,000 to 150,000 clones, with more than 85% occurring only once. The specimen comprised peripheral blood, sampled on day 0 of AZD1222 vaccination. The receptors stem from an adult in good health. Both conserved end residues are part of each CDR3. A D gene is named only where the DNA matches it firmly. The listing skips clone size in some rows; elsewhere it reads once, few, many or a size class.

CDR3nt: TGTGCCAGCCTTGGGGGACAGGGGAGTATACAGCCCCAGCATTTT
CDR3aa: CASLGGQGSIQPQHF
v_gene: TRBV28
j_gene: TRBJ1-5
abundance: -
d_gene: TRBD1

CDR3nt: TGTGCCAGCAGCGTAGGGGTATGGACCGGGGAGCTGTTTTTT
CDR3aa: CASSVGVWTGELFF
v_gene: TRBV9
j_gene: TRBJ2-2
abundance: -
d_gene: -

CDR3nt: TGTGCCAGCAGTCCCCCCCTGGACAGGGGGAACTATGGCTACACCTTC
CDR3aa: CASSPPLDRGNYGYTF
v_gene: TRBV28
j_gene: TRBJ1-2
abundance: -
d_gene: TRBD1

CDR3nt: TGTGCCAGCAGTATTACAGGGGCGGGAGAGACCCAGTACTTC
CDR3aa: CASSITGAGETQYF
v_gene: TRBV2
j_gene: TRBJ2-5
abundance: -
d_gene: TRBD1

CDR3nt: TGCAGTGCTAGTCGCGACGCGACCTCTGGAAACACCATATATTTT
CDR3aa: CSASRDATSGNTIYF
v_gene: TRBV20-1
j_gene: TRBJ1-3
abundance: -
d_gene: -

CDR3nt: TGTGCCAGCAGTGAAAGGACTTCCGGACACCCTCGGGGGCCGAACACTGAAGCTTTCTTT
CDR3aa: CASSERTSGHPRGPNTEAFF
v_gene: TRBV2
j_gene: TRBJ1-1
abundance: -
d_gene: -

CDR3nt: TGCGCCAGCAGCCCAGGAACGAGTGCCCATGAGCAGTTCTTC
CDR3aa: CASSPGTSAHEQFF
v_gene: TRBV5-1
j_gene: TRBJ2-1
abundance: -
d_gene: -

CDR3nt: TGTGCCTGGGACCCGGACATCCCGGAGGATGGCTACACCTTC
CDR3aa: CAWDPDIPEDGYTF
v_gene: TRBV30
j_gene: TRBJ1-2
abundance: -
d_gene: -

CDR3nt: TGTGCCTGGACCGTGGAAAGGGGGCTACGAGAAAAACTGTTTTTT
CDR3aa: CAWTVERGLREKLFF
v_gene: TRBV30
j_gene: TRBJ1-4
abundance: -
d_gene: TRBD1

CDR3nt: TGTGCCAGTAGTAAACAGGGTATCACTGAAGCTTTCTTT
CDR3aa: CASSKQGITEAFF
v_gene: TRBV19
j_gene: TRBJ1-1
abundance: -
d_gene: -

CDR3nt: TGTGCCAGCAGGGAAGTGAACACTGAAGCTTTCTTT
CDR3aa: CASREVNTEAFF
v_gene: TRBV28
j_gene: TRBJ1-1
abundance: -
d_gene: -

CDR3nt: TGTGCCAGCACGCCCCGGACAGGGCCAGGGTCGAAGCAGTACTTC
CDR3aa: CASTPRTGPGSKQYF
v_gene: TRBV28
j_gene: TRBJ2-7
abundance: -
d_gene: TRBD1

CDR3nt: TGTGCCAGCAGCTTGGCCGGGGGCGTCCTGGATACGCAGTATTTT
CDR3aa: CASSLAGGVLDTQYF
v_gene: TRBV5-4
j_gene: TRBJ2-3
abundance: -
d_gene: -

CDR3nt: TGTGCCAGCAGACCGACAGGCGGGCCTTGGGGAAACACCATATATTTT
CDR3aa: CASRPTGGPWGNTIYF
v_gene: TRBV7-9
j_gene: TRBJ1-3
abundance: once
d_gene: -

CDR3nt: TGTGCCATCAGTGAGTCGGGGGGTGACAATGAGCAGTTCTTC
CDR3aa: CAISESGGDNEQFF
v_gene: TRBV10-3
j_gene: TRBJ2-1
abundance: -
d_gene: -

CDR3nt: TGTGCCTGGAGACGGGGCGGGGATTCACCCCTCCACTTT
CDR3aa: CAWRRGGDSPLHF
v_gene: TRBV30
j_gene: TRBJ1-6
abundance: -
d_gene: -

CDR3nt: TGTGCCAGCAGTCCGTTGGCAGGAGGGCTCTCGGGGAGGAATGAGCAGTTCTTC
CDR3aa: CASSPLAGGLSGRNEQFF
v_gene: TRBV28
j_gene: TRBJ2-1
abundance: -
d_gene: -

CDR3nt: TGTGCCAGCAGCTTAGCGGCAGGGCCCCATACACCTAACTATGGCTACACCTTC
CDR3aa: CASSLAAGPHTPNYGYTF
v_gene: TRBV7-8
j_gene: TRBJ1-2
abundance: once
d_gene: -

CDR3nt: TGTGCCAGCAGTCAAGGCGGCAACGATGAGCAGTTCTTC
CDR3aa: CASSQGGNDEQFF
v_gene: TRBV25-1
j_gene: TRBJ2-1
abundance: once
d_gene: -

CDR3nt: TGTGCCAGCTTGATGGGGCCTCGGGGCCAAGCTTTCTTT
CDR3aa: CASLMGPRGQAFF
v_gene: TRBV6-5
j_gene: TRBJ1-1
abundance: -
d_gene: -

CDR3nt: TGTGCCAGCAGCTCACTAGCGGGAGGGGTCAATGAGCAGTTCTTC
CDR3aa: CASSSLAGGVNEQFF
v_gene: TRBV11-2
j_gene: TRBJ2-1
abundance: -
d_gene: TRBD2

CDR3nt: TGTGCCAGCAGTACCGACAGGGCCATAGTATCCGAGCAGTACTTC
CDR3aa: CASSTDRAIVSEQYF
v_gene: TRBV2
j_gene: TRBJ2-7
abundance: -
d_gene: TRBD1

CDR3nt: TGTGCCAGCAGCGACGGGAACGGAGGGAATGGCTACACCTTC
CDR3aa: CASSDGNGGNGYTF
v_gene: TRBV9
j_gene: TRBJ1-2
abundance: once
d_gene: -

CDR3nt: TGTGCCAGCAGCGCCGACAGGGAAGAGGGTTTCTTT
CDR3aa: CASSADREEGFF
v_gene: TRBV7-9
j_gene: TRBJ1-1
abundance: few
d_gene: TRBD1

CDR3nt: TGCGCCAGCAGAAGGGGCGAGGCTGAAGCTTTCTTT
CDR3aa: CASRRGEAEAFF
v_gene: TRBV5-1
j_gene: TRBJ1-1
abundance: -
d_gene: -

CDR3nt: TGTGCCAGCAGCCACCCCAGGAGCTCCTACGAGCAGTACTTC
CDR3aa: CASSHPRSSYEQYF
v_gene: TRBV3-1/TRBV3-2
j_gene: TRBJ2-7
abundance: -
d_gene: -

CDR3nt: TGTGCCGATAGACGACAGGTGAACACTGAAGCTTTCTTT
CDR3aa: CADRRQVNTEAFF
v_gene: TRBV30
j_gene: TRBJ1-1
abundance: -
d_gene: -

CDR3nt: TGTGCCAGCAGTTGGGACAGGGCTCAGGGCAATCAGCCCCAGCATTTT
CDR3aa: CASSWDRAQGNQPQHF
v_gene: TRBV6-5
j_gene: TRBJ1-5
abundance: -
d_gene: TRBD1

CDR3nt: TGTGCCAGCAGTCCAACAGACAGCTACACAGATACGCAGTATTTT
CDR3aa: CASSPTDSYTDTQYF
v_gene: TRBV28
j_gene: TRBJ2-3
abundance: -
d_gene: -

CDR3nt: TGTGCCAGCAGTTATATTCCACAGGGGGCCTCGAACACCGGGGAGCTGTTTTTT
CDR3aa: CASSYIPQGASNTGELFF
v_gene: TRBV28
j_gene: TRBJ2-2
abundance: -
d_gene: TRBD1

CDR3nt: TGTGCCAGCAGACCAGGGGATAATAGCAATCAGCCCCAGCATTTT
CDR3aa: CASRPGDNSNQPQHF
v_gene: TRBV2
j_gene: TRBJ1-5
abundance: -
d_gene: -

CDR3nt: TGTGCCAGCAGCCCAATGGCCCAAGGGGGGGGTCAGCCCCAGCATTTT
CDR3aa: CASSPMAQGGGQPQHF
v_gene: TRBV7-2
j_gene: TRBJ1-5
abundance: -
d_gene: -

CDR3nt: TGTGCCAGCAGTTCACGATCCGTAGGGGGCGAGCAGTACTTC
CDR3aa: CASSSRSVGGEQYF
v_gene: TRBV6-5
j_gene: TRBJ2-7
abundance: -
d_gene: -

CDR3nt: TGTGCCAGCAGCTTAGGGGGATCGGGCTACGAGCAGTACTTC
CDR3aa: CASSLGGSGYEQYF
v_gene: TRBV7-9
j_gene: TRBJ2-7
abundance: -
d_gene: -

CDR3nt: TGTGCCAGCAGTCCGCCGGGACGGGGCTCCTACGAGCAGTACTTC
CDR3aa: CASSPPGRGSYEQYF
v_gene: TRBV28
j_gene: TRBJ2-7
abundance: -
d_gene: -

CDR3nt: TGTGCCTGGGAACAGGGGGCTTTGGGCTACGAGCAGTACTTC
CDR3aa: CAWEQGALGYEQYF
v_gene: TRBV30
j_gene: TRBJ2-7
abundance: -
d_gene: TRBD1

CDR3nt: TGCGCCAGCAGGGACGGACAGAGGAACACCGGGGAGCTGTTTTTT
CDR3aa: CASRDGQRNTGELFF
v_gene: TRBV10-2
j_gene: TRBJ2-2
abundance: -
d_gene: -

CDR3nt: TGTGCCAGTAGCCGCCGCGGGAGAGAGTTTGGCGATACGCAGTATTTT
CDR3aa: CASSRRGREFGDTQYF
v_gene: TRBV19
j_gene: TRBJ2-3
abundance: -
d_gene: TRBD2

CDR3nt: TGTGCCAGCAGCTTGGGACAAGCGGCAGCCTACAATGAGCAGTTCTTC
CDR3aa: CASSLGQAAAYNEQFF
v_gene: TRBV5-4
j_gene: TRBJ2-1
abundance: -
d_gene: -

CDR3nt: TGTGCCAGCAGTGAGGCGAGAGCCGCTGCTACATACAATGAGCAGTTCTTC
CDR3aa: CASSEARAAATYNEQFF
v_gene: TRBV2
j_gene: TRBJ2-1
abundance: -
d_gene: -

CDR3nt: TGCGCCAGCAGTCCGGGACTAGCGTCCAATGAGCAGTTCTTC
CDR3aa: CASSPGLASNEQFF
v_gene: TRBV5-1
j_gene: TRBJ2-1
abundance: -
d_gene: TRBD2

CDR3nt: TGTGCCAGCACGGCGACAGGGTACAATGAGCAGTTCTTC
CDR3aa: CASTATGYNEQFF
v_gene: TRBV3-1/TRBV3-2
j_gene: TRBJ2-1
abundance: -
d_gene: TRBD1

CDR3nt: TGTGCCAGCAGTGACCCAGCCTTTAACTATGGCTACACCTTC
CDR3aa: CASSDPAFNYGYTF
v_gene: TRBV6-1
j_gene: TRBJ1-2
abundance: -
d_gene: -

CDR3nt: TGTGCCAGCAGTTTACAAGCGGGTCGCACCGGGGAGCTGTTTTTT
CDR3aa: CASSLQAGRTGELFF
v_gene: TRBV27
j_gene: TRBJ2-2
abundance: -
d_gene: -

CDR3nt: TGTGCCTGGAGTGCGACAGCTAGGGGATCGCCCCAGCATTTT
CDR3aa: CAWSATARGSPQHF
v_gene: TRBV30
j_gene: TRBJ1-5
abundance: -
d_gene: -

CDR3nt: TGTGCCACATGGGCATCTGGAAACACCATATATTTT
CDR3aa: CATWASGNTIYF
v_gene: TRBV6-5
j_gene: TRBJ1-3
abundance: -
d_gene: -

CDR3nt: TGTGCCAGCAGCCCTTCCCTAGCGGGACGGTACAATGAGCAGTTCTTC
CDR3aa: CASSPSLAGRYNEQFF
v_gene: TRBV28
j_gene: TRBJ2-1
abundance: -
d_gene: TRBD2

CDR3nt: TGTGCCAGCAGCTCCGACACGGGAAACACCATATATTTT
CDR3aa: CASSSDTGNTIYF
v_gene: TRBV5-6
j_gene: TRBJ1-3
abundance: -
d_gene: -

CDR3nt: TGTGCCAGCAGCCCACTGGACAGTGAAAAACTGTTTTTT
CDR3aa: CASSPLDSEKLFF
v_gene: TRBV5-5
j_gene: TRBJ1-4
abundance: once
d_gene: -

CDR3nt: TGTGCCAGTAGGGACGAGGGGGACACTGAAGCTTTCTTT
CDR3aa: CASRDEGDTEAFF
v_gene: TRBV19
j_gene: TRBJ1-1
abundance: -
d_gene: -